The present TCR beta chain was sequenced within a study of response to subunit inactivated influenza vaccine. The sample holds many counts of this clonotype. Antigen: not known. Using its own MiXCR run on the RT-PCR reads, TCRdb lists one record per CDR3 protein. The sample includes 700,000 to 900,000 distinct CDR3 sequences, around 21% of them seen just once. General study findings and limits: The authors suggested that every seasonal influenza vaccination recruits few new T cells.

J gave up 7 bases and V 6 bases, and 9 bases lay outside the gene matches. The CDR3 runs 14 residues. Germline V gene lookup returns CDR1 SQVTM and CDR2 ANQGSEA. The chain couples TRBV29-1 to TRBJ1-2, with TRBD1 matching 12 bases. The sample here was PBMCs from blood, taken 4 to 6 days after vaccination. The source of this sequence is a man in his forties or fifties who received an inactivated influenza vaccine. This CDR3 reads CSVASGTGGFGYTF. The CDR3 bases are TGCAGCGTCGCTTCCGGGACAGGGGGCTTTGGCTACACCTTC.